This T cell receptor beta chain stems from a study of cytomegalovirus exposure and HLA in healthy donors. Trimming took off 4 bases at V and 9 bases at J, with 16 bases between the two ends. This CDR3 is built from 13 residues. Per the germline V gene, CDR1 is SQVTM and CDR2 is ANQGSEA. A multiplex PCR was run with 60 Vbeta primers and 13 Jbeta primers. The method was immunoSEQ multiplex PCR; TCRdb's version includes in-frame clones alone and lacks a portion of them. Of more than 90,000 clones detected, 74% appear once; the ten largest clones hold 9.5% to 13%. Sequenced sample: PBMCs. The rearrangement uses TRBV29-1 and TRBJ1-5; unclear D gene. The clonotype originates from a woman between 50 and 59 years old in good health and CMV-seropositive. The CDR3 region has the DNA TGCAGCGTTGGGGTGGCAGAGACTGGGCCCCAGCATTTT. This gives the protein CSVGVAETGPQHF.